The 11 T cell receptor beta chains below were found in one sample sequenced in a study of chemoradiotherapy in HPV16-positive cancers. Assay: immunoSEQ multiplex PCR; the TCRdb copy retains only in-frame clones and omits some. Among roughly 28,000 clones listed, roughly nine tenths were seen once. Source: blood, taken from a patient who underwent chemoradiotherapy. The receptors were sampled from a human donor with HPV-associated anogenital cancer.

The chain recombines TRBV7-2 with TRBJ2-5; D is perhaps TRBD2 (5 bases). Germline CDR1 SGHTA, CDR2 FQGNSA. V lost 1 base to trimming and J lost 5 bases, with 17 bases between them. The CDR3 runs to 16 residues. The CDR3 bases are TGTGCCAGCAGCTTAGGTATGACACGCAGGAGGGAGACCCAGTACTTC. It specifies CASSLGMTRRRETQYF.

V usage is TRBV7-9 and J usage is TRBJ2-7; possibly TRBD1 for D (6 bases). This CDR3 is 14 amino acids long. The V end lost 5 bases, the J end lost 3 bases, and 14 bases lay between the germline ends. CDR1 and CDR2 from the germline V gene are SEHNR and FQNEAQ (reference sequence). The chain's CDR3 is CASSPGDTNYEQYF. The DNA of the CDR3 is TGTGCCAGCAGCCCCGGGGACACCAACTACGAGCAGTACTTC.

Remarks on this clone: A read error may produce the germline difference seen at one junction end. The chain is built from TRBV5-4 and TRBJ2-7, with 13 bases identical to TRBD2. The CDR3 contains 12 residues. Per the germline V gene, CDR1 is SGHNT and CDR2 is YYREEE (reference sequence). The CDR3 DNA follows: TGTGCCAGCACCGGGACTAGCGGGAATTGGCACTTC. Its translation is CASTGTSGNWHF.

The V gene is TRBV11-2, the J gene TRBJ2-2; D unclear. This CDR3 has 14 amino acids. Germline V CDR1 and CDR2: SGHAT, FQNNGV. The V end lost 0 bases, the J end lost 7 bases, and 9 bases lay between the germline ends. CDR3: CASSLEAAGGELFF. In nucleotides, the CDR3 is TGTGCCAGCAGCTTAGAGGCGGCCGGCGGGGAGCTGTTTTTT.

This clone ranks as medium-sized. The chain joins TRBV4-2 to TRBJ1-6; D call uncertain. The V gene's germline CDR1 is LGHNA and CDR2 YNFKEQ. The CDR3 loop spans 16 amino acids. V lost 1 base to trimming and J lost 7 bases, with 14 bases between them. The CDR3 loop is CASSQAERPPNSPLHF. As DNA, the CDR3 is TGTGCCAGCAGCCAAGCGGAAAGGCCCCCCAATTCACCCCTCCACTTT.

This chain connects TRBV19 to TRBJ2-3; D might be TRBD2 (6 bases). This CDR3 spans 13 amino acids. V was shortened by 6 bases and J by 2 bases, with 9 bases between the two germline ends. Germline assignment: CDR1 LNHDA and CDR2 SQIVND (reference sequence). CDR3 sequence reads: CASSRGYTDTQYF. CDR3 nucleotide sequence: TGTGCCAGTAGCCGGGGGTACACAGATACGCAGTATTTT.

The chain links TRBV29-1 to TRBJ1-2; D gene ambiguous. V gave up 5 bases and J gave up 7 bases, with 8 bases separating them. The CDR3 length is 10 residues. From germline, CDR1 is SQVTM and CDR2 ANQGSEA. CDR3 sequence: CSVHSGGYTF. The CDR3 DNA is TGCAGCGTTCACTCGGGTGGCTACACCTTC.

To note about this clone: At the DNA level, this CDR3 is encoded by other sequences in the same sample as well. V is TRBV5-1 and J is TRBJ2-3, with TRBD1 identical over 10 bases. The CDR3 extends over 14 amino acids. The junction had 3 bases not matched to a gene; V was cut back by 4 bases and J by 4 bases. Germline-derived CDR1 and CDR2 are SGHRS and YFSETQ. The CDR3: CASSLGQGADTQYF. In nucleotides, the CDR3 is TGCGCCAGCAGCCTCGGACAGGGGGCAGATACGCAGTATTTT.

The CDR3 protein is CASSPNPSELDEQFF. The CDR3 DNA reads TGTGCCAGCAGCCCGAACCCTAGCGAACTTGATGAGCAGTTCTTC. The rearrangement links TRBV5-5 to TRBJ2-1, with D possibly matching TRBD2 (6 bases). V dropped 4 bases and J dropped 8 bases, with 19 bases sitting between them. The germline V gene has CDR1 SGHKS and CDR2 YYEKEE (reference sequence). CDR3 length equals 15 residues.

The rearrangement links TRBV18 to TRBJ1-4; D remains unclear. CDR1 and CDR2 (germline): KGHSH, LQKENI. The CDR3 length is 15 residues. V gave up 2 bases and J gave up 0 bases, with 7 bases separating them. This chain's CDR3 is CASSPRIATNEKLFF. CDR3 coding DNA: TGTGCCAGCTCACCAAGGATTGCAACTAATGAAAAACTGTTTTTT.

The rearrangement joins TRBV7-2 to TRBJ2-5, with no clear D. Germline V lookup: CDR1 SGHTA, CDR2 FQGNSA. The CDR3 sequence is 15 residues long. V lost 1 base and J lost 1, with 10 bases in between. The CDR3 here is CASSLVAGLQETQYF. In DNA form, the CDR3 reads TGTGCCAGCAGCTTAGTAGCAGGCCTCCAAGAGACCCAGTACTTC.